The 13 T cell receptor beta chains presented below share a single source sample, sequenced in a study of shared clonotypes between healthy human individuals. The repertoire was sequenced with immunoSEQ multiplex PCR; TCRdb's copy has only in-frame clones and lacks some. Of hundreds of thousands of clones listed, approximately 92% are singletons. Positively selected for CCR7, the CD45RO-negative cells used as naive CD8 cells excluded terminally differentiated effector memory CD45RA+ cells. Input material: naive CD8+ T cells sorted from blood. These receptors were taken from a man aged 25-45 years in good health.

CDR3 in amino acids: CASSLMPYEQYF. The CDR3 DNA sequence: TGTGCCAGCAGCTTAATGCCTTACGAGCAGTACTTC. This rearrangement joins TRBV7-2 to TRBJ2-7; D is ambiguous. Trimming took off 2 bases at V and 4 bases at J, with 6 bases between the two ends. Germline lookup yields CDR1 SGHTA and CDR2 FQGNSA. This CDR3 spans 12 amino acids.

The rearrangement uses TRBV10-3 and TRBJ1-2; 8 bases map to TRBD1. The CDR3 consists of 16 residues. Per the germline V gene, CDR1 is ENHRY and CDR2 is SYGVKD. V shed 7 bases and J 1 base; nucleotides not matched to a gene: 11. CDR3 sequence (DNA): TGTGCCATCAACTCCGACAGGGGAGTAGATAACTATGGCTACACCTTC. It translates to CAINSDRGVDNYGYTF.

This clone was seen repeatedly, ten times or more. The chain uses TRBV5-1 and TRBJ2-6, with no clear D. Germline V gene lookup returns CDR1 SGHRS and CDR2 YFSETQ. CDR3 length equals 14 residues. Deletions cut 2 bases from V and 0 bases from J, with 3 bases between. The CDR3 loop is CASSFDSGANVLTF. The CDR3, as DNA: TGCGCCAGCAGCTTCGACTCTGGGGCCAACGTCCTGACTTTC.

This chain joins TRBV29-1 and TRBJ2-7; no clear D gene. Germline CDR1 SQVTM, CDR2 ANQGSEA. The CDR3 is 12 amino acids. The ends were cut back, 4 bases at V and 2 bases at J, with 9 bases in the middle. The CDR3 DNA follows: TGCAGCGTTGTCGATCTGGCCTACGAGCAGTACTTC. This codes for CSVVDLAYEQYF.

This rearrangement joins TRBV7-9 to TRBJ1-2, with 9 positions matching TRBD1. The junction had 6 bases not matched to a gene; V was cut back by 6 bases and J by 7 bases. Germline V lookup: CDR1 SEHNR, CDR2 FQNEAQ (reference sequence). The length of the CDR3 is 13 residues. CDR3 nucleotide sequence: TGTGCCAGCAGGGGACCGGGACAGGGTGGCTACACCTTC. It yields the protein CASRGPGQGGYTF.

The CDR3 DNA is TGTGCCAGTAGTATGGGGTCGAACACTGAAGCTTTCTTT. Translating it yields CASSMGSNTEAFF. V is TRBV19 and J is TRBJ1-1; D remains ambiguous. V was trimmed by 3 bases and J by 1 base, leaving 6 bases between them. CDR1 is LNHDA and CDR2 is SQIVND in the germline V gene (reference sequence). The CDR3 length is 13 residues.

With respect to this clone: Other nucleotide sequences in the sample specify the same CDR3. The chain uses TRBV28 and TRBJ2-7; D is unresolved. V gave up 10 bases and J gave up 0 bases, with 10 bases separating them. CDR1 is MDHEN, CDR2 SYDVKM, per germline. CDR3 length equals 12 residues. The CDR3 DNA reads TGTGCCACCCGGGCCGTCTCCTACGAGCAGTACTTC. Amino acids: CATRAVSYEQYF.

J is TRBJ1-4 and V is TRBV6-1; 9 bases map to TRBD1. V trimming: 4 bases; J trimming: 6 bases; junction bases outside the gene matches: 21. The CDR3 length is 20 residues. Germline values: CDR1 MNHNS, CDR2 SASEGT. CDR3 sequence (DNA): TGTGCCAGCAGTGTTTTCCCGGGACAGGGCGTTGTATGGGGTTATGAAAAACTGTTTTTT. The encoded protein is CASSVFPGQGVVWGYEKLFF.

The chain uses TRBV13 and TRBJ2-1; 8 bases match TRBD2. The junction had 5 bases not matched to a gene; V was cut back by 1 base and J by 12 bases. This CDR3 contains 13 residues. The germline V gene has CDR1 PRHDT and CDR2 FYEKMQ (reference sequence). The CDR3: CASSLALAGGQFF. Here the CDR3 DNA reads TGTGCCAGCAGCTTAGCGTTGGCGGGAGGGCAGTTCTTC.

The rearrangement links TRBV27 to TRBJ2-3; 10 bases fit TRBD2. The J segment lost 3 bases and the V segment lost 4 bases, leaving 10 bases of the junction unmatched. The CDR3 is made up of 17 amino acids. The V gene's germline CDR1 is MNHEY and CDR2 SMNVEV (reference sequence). The CDR3 DNA is TGTGCCAGCAGTTCCCCCCTTCAAGCGGGAGGGACAGATACGCAGTATTTT. Its protein product is CASSSPLQAGGTDTQYF.

The rearrangement joins TRBV4-3 to TRBJ2-1; D is undetermined. In germline, CDR1 is LGHNA, CDR2 YSLEER. V was pared by 0 bases and J by 9 bases, with 15 bases between. The CDR3 is 15 amino acids. The CDR3 sequence is CASSQDVWGSGEQFF. The CDR3 bases are TGCGCCAGCAGCCAAGACGTATGGGGATCGGGTGAGCAGTTCTTC.

The chain is built from TRBV27 and TRBJ2-7; 13 bases match TRBD2. Per germline, CDR1 MNHEY and CDR2 SMNVEV (reference sequence). This CDR3 spans 15 amino acids. The V gene end was trimmed by 2 bases and the J gene end by 6 bases; junction bases not matched to a gene: 4. CDR3: CASSLKLAGGAEQYF. For the CDR3, the DNA is TGTGCCAGCAGTTTAAAACTAGCGGGAGGGGCCGAGCAGTACTTC.

This chain joins TRBV29-1 and TRBJ2-3, with TRBD1 matching over 8 bases. V trimming: 4 bases; J trimming: 6 bases; junction bases outside the gene matches: 12. The length of the CDR3 is 15 residues. From germline, CDR1 is SQVTM and CDR2 ANQGSEA. This chain's CDR3 is CSVVGVSGGADTQYF. The CDR3 DNA reads as TGCAGCGTTGTTGGTGTATCAGGGGGCGCGGATACGCAGTATTTT.